This TCR beta chain was recorded in a study of blood T cell repertoires in COVID-19. Study at large: Samples taken during acute and convalescent COVID-19 were collected in the United States, Italy and Spain.

CDR1 is SGHRS, CDR2 YFSETQ, per germline. This CDR3 has 14 residues. The V and J ends lost 3 bases and 2 bases respectively, with 11 bases between them. TCRdb keeps only in-frame clones here, not all; method: immunoSEQ multiplex PCR. Here the sample spans around 200,000 clones, about nine tenths being singletons. The sequence was collected from a man aged 50 to 59 with acute or convalescent COVID-19. The chain recombines TRBV5-1 with TRBJ2-5; a weak D match, TRBD2 (5 bases). Sequencing was performed on peripheral blood. Written as DNA, the CDR3 is TGCGCCAGCAGCTCCTCAACGGGGCAAGAGACCCAGTACTTC. Residues: CASSSSTGQETQYF.